The 5 T cell receptor beta chains below all came from one sample that was sequenced in a study of blood T cell repertoires in COVID-19. Libraries were prepared by immunoSEQ multiplex PCR; TCRdb keeps only in-frame clonotypes and omits some of them. This sample has roughly 250,000 clones, with approximately 84% found just once. Sequencing used peripheral blood. The receptors derive from a person aged 65-85 years with COVID-19, enrolled during active disease.

V gene TRBV7-2 combines with J gene TRBJ2-2, with 11 nucleotides matching TRBD2. The V segment lost 0 bases and the J segment 5 bases; nucleotides outside the gene matches: 8. The CDR3 has 18 amino acids. The germline gives CDR1 SGHTA, CDR2 FQGNSA. CDR3 DNA sequence: TGTGCCAGCAGCTTAGCGTTTAGCGGGGGGGCAGGTACCGGGGAGCTGTTTTTT. Translation gives CASSLAFSGGAGTGELFF.

This chain uses TRBV14 with TRBJ1-1, with 9 bases identical to TRBD1. The V and J ends lost 3 bases and 1 base, in that order; junction bases with no gene match: 9. This CDR3 region has 17 residues. CDR1 is SGHDN and CDR2 is FVKESK in the germline V gene. The DNA of the CDR3 is TGTGCCAGCAGCCAGAGGGGACAGGGCCTTGGGAACACTGAAGCTTTCTTT. This translates into CASSQRGQGLGNTEAFF. The full variable domain, with the rest looked up from reference TRBV14 and TRBJ1-1, is EAGVTQFPSHSVIEKGQTVTLRCDPISGHDNLYWYRRVMGKEIKFLLHFVKESKQDESGMPNNRFLAERTGGTYSTLKVQPAELEDSGVYFCASSQRGQGLGNTEAFFGQGTRLTVV.

V usage is TRBV11-3 and J usage is TRBJ2-2; 7 nucleotides line up with TRBD1. CDR1 and CDR2 (germline): SGHNT, YENEEA. V shed 4 bases and J 8 bases; nucleotides not matched to a gene: 10. This CDR3 has 15 residues. CDR3 in amino acids: CASSSGQAAAGELFF. The CDR3 DNA is TGTGCCAGCAGCTCTGGACAGGCCGCGGCGGGGGAGCTGTTTTTT.

This clone was seen a single time. The chain couples TRBV3-1 (or the pseudogene TRBV3-2) to TRBJ1-1; TRBD1 aligns across 9 bases. This CDR3 contains 14 residues. V lost 4 bases, J lost 3 bases, and 3 bases stayed unmatched. Germline CDR1 LGHDT, CDR2 YNNKEL (reference sequence). In DNA, the CDR3 is TGTGCCAGCAGCCGGAACAGGGGGCACACTGAAGCTTTCTTT. Its translation: CASSRNRGHTEAFF.

The chain is built from TRBV5-6 and TRBJ1-6; D gene uncertain. V lost 6 bases and J 0 bases, leaving 13 bases between the germline ends. Germline V lookup: CDR1 SGHDT, CDR2 YYEEEE. The CDR3 is made up of 16 amino acids. The CDR3 DNA follows: TGTGCCAGCAACCGAGAGAGGAGCTCCTATAATTCACCCCTCCACTTT. Protein sequence: CASNRERSSYNSPLHF.